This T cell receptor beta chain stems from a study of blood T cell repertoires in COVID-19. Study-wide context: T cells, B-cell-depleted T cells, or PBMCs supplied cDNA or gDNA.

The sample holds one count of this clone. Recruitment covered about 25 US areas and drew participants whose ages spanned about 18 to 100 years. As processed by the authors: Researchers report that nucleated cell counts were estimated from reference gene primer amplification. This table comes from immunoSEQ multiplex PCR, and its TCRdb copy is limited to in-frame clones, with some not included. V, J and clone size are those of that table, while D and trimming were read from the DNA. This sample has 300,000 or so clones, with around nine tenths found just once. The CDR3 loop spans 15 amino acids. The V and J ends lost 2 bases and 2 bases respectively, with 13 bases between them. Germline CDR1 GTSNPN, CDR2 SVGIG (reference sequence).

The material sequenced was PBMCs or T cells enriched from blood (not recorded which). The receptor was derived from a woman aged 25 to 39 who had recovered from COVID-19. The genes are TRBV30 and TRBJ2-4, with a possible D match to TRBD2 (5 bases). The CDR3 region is CAWSSPREPKNIQYF. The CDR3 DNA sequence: TGTGCCTGGAGTTCCCCTCGGGAACCCAAAAACATTCAGTACTTC.